This T cell receptor beta chain was found in a study of blood T cell repertoires in COVID-19 (dated by TCRdb to the early 2020s). Broadly, across the study: Samples from collaborators originated in the United States, Italy and Spain and spanned both the acute and convalescent phases of COVID-19. Where HLA class I and class II types were available, the types were taken from metadata supplied by the sample provider, not from assay-based typing. Nearly every sample came with metadata listing a de-identified subject ID, COVID-19 status, age in years and sex. The dataset comprised deeply sampled blood TCRbeta repertoires from subjects exposed to, actively infected with, or recovered from COVID-19. The repertoires were released in a freely available public database intended as a resource for research on the immune response to SARS-CoV-2. The material from the prospective study consisted of cDNA or gDNA derived from T cells, B-cell-depleted T cells, or PBMCs. Samples were obtained from the ongoing ImmuneRACE study (first 160 participants) and from 1,254 subjects provided by 6 global collaborators. Study-wide conclusions, independent of this receptor: The quantity of clinical and demographic metadata differed by source and by participant and was supplied without curation.

The CDR1 and CDR2 encoded by the germline V gene are SGHVS and FQNEAQ. A distance of 17 bases separates the germline ends of V and J, which lose 5 bases and 7 bases respectively. The CDR3 numbers 14 residues from cysteine through phenylalanine. The read is trimmed to its CDR3 DNA, 42 bases read in frame from base 1. Of note for this clone: The antigen it recognizes is unknown. Base qualities are missing; no much larger clone stands one base away.

One collaborating source in Seattle enrolled patients while the patients were actively infected and followed the patients over time throughout the course of disease. The collaborating institutions used their own protocols to collect whole blood in K2EDTA tubes. For TCRbeta analysis, collaborators shipped samples in one of three forms: frozen whole blood, isolated PBMCs, or DNA extracted from either of those sample types. TCRbeta CDR3 regions were amplified from genomic DNA using the immunoSEQ Assay, a bias-controlled multiplex PCR. The study's own analysis went as follows. The number of nucleated cells in each sample was estimated by amplification of reference gene primers within the assay. To quantify the absolute abundance of each unique TCRbeta CDR3 rearrangement, sequence reads were collapsed and filtered. Productive Simpson clonality was computed per sample as the square root of Simpson's diversity index over productive rearrangements. In its TCRdb copy, this immuneACCESS table keeps in-frame sequences only and misses some clones. Where compared with another copy, unresolved V genes explain less than half of these, and the others have no known cause. The V and J calls and clone size were taken over from that table, and D and trimming were inferred from the DNA. This sample lists fewer than 200,000 clones; approximately 86% were detected once. The ten most abundant clones make up 7% of the sample.

In this chain, TRBV7-8 is recombined with TRBJ1-2; matching of 6 bases hints at TRBD1 as the D gene. The sequenced material came from peripheral blood. This receptor was identified in a woman aged 40 to 50 with COVID-19, enrolled during active disease. The DNA sequence is as follows: TGTGCCAGCAGCCCCGCGGCAGGGGCCGGTGGCTACACCTTC. Its protein is CASSPAAGAGGYTF.